This TCR beta chain stems from a study of human T cells and chemical hapten exposure. As for the study in general: Patch testing placed 0.01% DPC on the upper back, with readings at 6 days. Study outcomes and limitations: There was alopecia in the donors, so their immune response may differ from that of healthy people. TCRs above 1 in 1000 frequency stayed constant with DPC sensitization.

The sample's time point: pre-sensitization, week 0. This sample's treatment: therapeutic diphenylcyclopropenone sensitization with weekly scalp DPC. On this clonotype itself: Its antigen remains unidentified.

Unique molecular identifiers were attached to individual cDNA molecules during library preparation. TCRdb reprocessed the RACE reads via MiXCR and lists one record per CDR3 protein. Among around 300,000 distinct CDR3 sequences listed, roughly 7.7% were seen once. CDR1 is ENHRY and CDR2 is SYGVKD in the germline V gene. The CDR3 totals 14 residues. The ends were cut back, 4 bases at V and 2 bases at J, with 12 bases in the middle. The material sequenced was whole blood, taken in connection with sensitization to the hapten diphenylcyclopropenone (DPC). This receptor was identified in a young man with alopecia areata. Some clones in this sample may be carry-over from other donors' samples. The rearrangement uses TRBV10-3 and TRBJ2-7; perhaps D is TRBD1 or TRBD2 (5 bases each). This CDR3 reads CAISGGLGAYEQYF. CDR3 DNA: TGTGCCATCAGTGGAGGGTTGGGGGCCTACGAGCAGTACTTC.